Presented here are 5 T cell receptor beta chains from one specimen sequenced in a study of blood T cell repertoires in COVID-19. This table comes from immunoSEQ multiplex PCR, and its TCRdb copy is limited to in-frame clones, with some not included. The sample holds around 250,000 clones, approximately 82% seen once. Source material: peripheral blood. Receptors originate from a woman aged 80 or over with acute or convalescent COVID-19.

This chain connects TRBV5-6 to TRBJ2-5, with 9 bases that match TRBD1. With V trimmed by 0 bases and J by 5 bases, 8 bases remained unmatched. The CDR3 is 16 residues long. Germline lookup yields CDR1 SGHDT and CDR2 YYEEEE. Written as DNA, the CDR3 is TGTGCCAGCAGCTTGGGGGACAGGGTAGTATGGGAGACCCAGTACTTC. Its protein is CASSLGDRVVWETQYF.

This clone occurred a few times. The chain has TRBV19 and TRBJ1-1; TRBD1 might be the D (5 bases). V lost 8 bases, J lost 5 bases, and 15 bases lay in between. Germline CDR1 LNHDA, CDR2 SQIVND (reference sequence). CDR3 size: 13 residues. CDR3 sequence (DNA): TGTGCCAGTCATGGGGGGAGAGGAACTGAAGCTTTCTTT. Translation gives CASHGGRGTEAFF.

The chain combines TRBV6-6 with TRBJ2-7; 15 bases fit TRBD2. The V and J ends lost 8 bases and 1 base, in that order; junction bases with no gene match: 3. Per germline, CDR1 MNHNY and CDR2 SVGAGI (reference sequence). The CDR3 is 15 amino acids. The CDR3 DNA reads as TGTGCCAGCGGGACTAGCGGGGGGCGGTCCTACGAGCAGTACTTC. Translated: CASGTSGGRSYEQYF.

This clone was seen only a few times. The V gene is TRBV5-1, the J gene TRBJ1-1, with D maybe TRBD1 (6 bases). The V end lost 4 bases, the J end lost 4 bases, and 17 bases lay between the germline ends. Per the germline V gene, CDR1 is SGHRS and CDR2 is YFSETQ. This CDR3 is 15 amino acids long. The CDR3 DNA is TGCGCCAGCAGCCGGGACGGGGGGCAGGTCACTGAAGCTTTCTTT. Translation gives CASSRDGGQVTEAFF.

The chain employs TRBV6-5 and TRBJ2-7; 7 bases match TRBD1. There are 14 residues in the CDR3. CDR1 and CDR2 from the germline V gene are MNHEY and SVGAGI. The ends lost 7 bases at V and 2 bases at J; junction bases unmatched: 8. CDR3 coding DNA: TGTGCCAGCATGGTTTCGACAGGGCCCTACGAGCAGTACTTC. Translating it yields CASMVSTGPYEQYF.